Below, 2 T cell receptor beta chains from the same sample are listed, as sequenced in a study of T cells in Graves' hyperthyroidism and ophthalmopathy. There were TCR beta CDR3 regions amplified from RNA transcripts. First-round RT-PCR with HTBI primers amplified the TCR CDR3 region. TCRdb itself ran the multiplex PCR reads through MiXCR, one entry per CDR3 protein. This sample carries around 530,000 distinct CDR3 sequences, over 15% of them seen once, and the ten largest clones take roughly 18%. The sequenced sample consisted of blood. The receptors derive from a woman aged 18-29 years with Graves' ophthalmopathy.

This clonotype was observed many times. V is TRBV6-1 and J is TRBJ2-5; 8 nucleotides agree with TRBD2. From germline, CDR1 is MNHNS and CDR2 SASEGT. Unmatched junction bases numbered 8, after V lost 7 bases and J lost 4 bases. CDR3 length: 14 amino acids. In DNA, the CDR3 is TGTGCCAGCACCCACGGGAGGGCCCTAGAGACCCAGTACTTC. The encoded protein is CASTHGRALETQYF.

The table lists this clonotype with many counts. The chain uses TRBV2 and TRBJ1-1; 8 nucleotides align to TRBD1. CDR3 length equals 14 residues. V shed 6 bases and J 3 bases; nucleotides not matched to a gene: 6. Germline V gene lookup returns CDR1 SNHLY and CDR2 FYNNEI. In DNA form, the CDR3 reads TGTGCCAGCAGCGACAGGGGCCCGTACACTGAAGCTTTCTTT. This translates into CASSDRGPYTEAFF.